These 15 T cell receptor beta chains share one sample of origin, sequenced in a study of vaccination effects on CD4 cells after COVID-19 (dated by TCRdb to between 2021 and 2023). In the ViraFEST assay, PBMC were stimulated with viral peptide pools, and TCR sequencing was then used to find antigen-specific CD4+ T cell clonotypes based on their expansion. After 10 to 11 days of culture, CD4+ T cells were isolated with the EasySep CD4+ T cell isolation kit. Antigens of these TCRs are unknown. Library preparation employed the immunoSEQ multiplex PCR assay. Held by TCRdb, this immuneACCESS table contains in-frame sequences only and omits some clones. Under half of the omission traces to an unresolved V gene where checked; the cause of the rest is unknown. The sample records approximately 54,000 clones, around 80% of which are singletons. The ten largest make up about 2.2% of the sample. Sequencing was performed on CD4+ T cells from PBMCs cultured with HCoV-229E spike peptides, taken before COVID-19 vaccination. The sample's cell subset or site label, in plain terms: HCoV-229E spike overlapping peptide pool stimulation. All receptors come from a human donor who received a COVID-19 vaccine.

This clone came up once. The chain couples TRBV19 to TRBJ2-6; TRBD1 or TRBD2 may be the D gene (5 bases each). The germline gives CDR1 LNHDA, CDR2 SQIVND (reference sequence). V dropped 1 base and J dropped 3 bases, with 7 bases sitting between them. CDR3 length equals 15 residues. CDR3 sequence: CASSIGGFGANVLTF. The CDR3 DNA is TGTGCCAGTAGTATAGGGGGGTTTGGGGCCAACGTCCTGACTTTC.

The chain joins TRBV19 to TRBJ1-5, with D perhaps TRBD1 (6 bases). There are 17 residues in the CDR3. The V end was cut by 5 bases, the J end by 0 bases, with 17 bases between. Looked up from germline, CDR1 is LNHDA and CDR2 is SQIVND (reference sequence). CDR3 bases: TGTGCCAGTAGTGGCGGACAGAGTAGATATAGCAATCAGCCCCAGCATTTT. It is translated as CASSGGQSRYSNQPQHF.

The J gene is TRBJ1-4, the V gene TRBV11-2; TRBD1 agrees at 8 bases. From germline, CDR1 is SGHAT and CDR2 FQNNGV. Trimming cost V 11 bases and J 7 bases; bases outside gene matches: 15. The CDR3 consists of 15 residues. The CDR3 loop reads CASTKGTGWSEKLFF. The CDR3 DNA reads TGTGCCTCAACTAAGGGGACAGGATGGAGTGAAAAACTGTTTTTT.

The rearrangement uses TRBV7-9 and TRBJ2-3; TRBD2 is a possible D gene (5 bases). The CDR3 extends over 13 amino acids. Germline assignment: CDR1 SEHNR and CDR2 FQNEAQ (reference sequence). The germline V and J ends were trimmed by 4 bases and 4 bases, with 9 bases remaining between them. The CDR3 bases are TGTGCCAGCAGCTACCTAGCCTCAGATACGCAGTATTTT. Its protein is CASSYLASDTQYF. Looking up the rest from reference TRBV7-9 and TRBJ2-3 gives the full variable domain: DTGVSQNPRHKITKRGQNVTFRCDPISEHNRLYWYRQTLGQGPEFLTYFQNEAQLEKSRLLSDRFSAERPKGSFSTLEIQRTEQGDSAMYLCASSYLASDTQYFGPGTRLTVL.

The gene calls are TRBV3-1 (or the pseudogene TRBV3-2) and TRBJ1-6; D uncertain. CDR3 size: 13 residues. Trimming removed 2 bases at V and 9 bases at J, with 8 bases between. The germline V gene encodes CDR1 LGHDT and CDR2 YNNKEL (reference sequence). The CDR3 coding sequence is TGTGCCAGCAGCCAAATCAAAGGTTCACCCCTCCACTTT. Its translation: CASSQIKGSPLHF.

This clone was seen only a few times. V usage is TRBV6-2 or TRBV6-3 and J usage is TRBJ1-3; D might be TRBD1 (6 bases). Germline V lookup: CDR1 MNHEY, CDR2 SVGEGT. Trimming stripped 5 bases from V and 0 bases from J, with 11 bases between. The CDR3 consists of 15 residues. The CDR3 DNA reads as TGTGCCAGCAGTCGCACGGGGGCCTCTGGAAACACCATATATTTT. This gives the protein CASSRTGASGNTIYF.

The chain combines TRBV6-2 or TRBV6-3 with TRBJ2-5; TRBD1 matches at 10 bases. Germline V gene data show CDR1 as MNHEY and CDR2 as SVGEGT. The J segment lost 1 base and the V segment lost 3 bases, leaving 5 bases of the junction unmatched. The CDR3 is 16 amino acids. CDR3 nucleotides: TGTGCCAGCAGTTATGACCGGGACAGGGGCCAAGAGACCCAGTACTTC. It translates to CASSYDRDRGQETQYF.

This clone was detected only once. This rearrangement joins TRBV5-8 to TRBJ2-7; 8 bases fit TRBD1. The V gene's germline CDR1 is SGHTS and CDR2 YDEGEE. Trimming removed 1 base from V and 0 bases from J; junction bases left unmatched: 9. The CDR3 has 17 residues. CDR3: CASSLPGTGHSSYEQYV. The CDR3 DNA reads TGTGCCAGCAGCTTGCCCGGGACAGGCCACAGCTCCTACGAGCAGTACGTC.

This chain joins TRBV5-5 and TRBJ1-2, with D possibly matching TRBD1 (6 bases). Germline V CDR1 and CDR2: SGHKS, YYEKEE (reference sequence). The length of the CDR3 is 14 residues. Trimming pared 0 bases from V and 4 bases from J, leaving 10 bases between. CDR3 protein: CASSLAGAAYGYTF. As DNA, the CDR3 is TGTGCCAGCAGCTTGGCGGGGGCTGCCTATGGCTACACCTTC.

The CDR3, as DNA: TGTGCCAGCGCGGACAGGGTAGTTACCGGGGAGCTGTTTTTT. It specifies CASADRVVTGELFF. The rearrangement links TRBV2 to TRBJ2-2; 8 bases fit TRBD1. CDR3 size: 14 residues. V gave up 8 bases and J gave up 5 bases; unmatched junction bases: 7. From germline, CDR1 is SNHLY and CDR2 FYNNEI.

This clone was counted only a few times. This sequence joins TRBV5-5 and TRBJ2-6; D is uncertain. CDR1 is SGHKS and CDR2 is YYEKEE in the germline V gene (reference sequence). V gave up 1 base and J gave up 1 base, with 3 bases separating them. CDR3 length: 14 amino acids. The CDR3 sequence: CASSLKSGANVLTF. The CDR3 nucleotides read TGTGCCAGCAGCTTGAAGTCTGGGGCCAACGTCCTGACTTTC.

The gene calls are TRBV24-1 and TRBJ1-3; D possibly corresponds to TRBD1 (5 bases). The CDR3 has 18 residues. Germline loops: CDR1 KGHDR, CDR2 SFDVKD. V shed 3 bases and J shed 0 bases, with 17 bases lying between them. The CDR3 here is CATSDNPGPNSSGNTIYF. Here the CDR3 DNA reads TGTGCCACCAGTGATAACCCGGGACCGAATAGCTCTGGAAACACCATATATTTT.

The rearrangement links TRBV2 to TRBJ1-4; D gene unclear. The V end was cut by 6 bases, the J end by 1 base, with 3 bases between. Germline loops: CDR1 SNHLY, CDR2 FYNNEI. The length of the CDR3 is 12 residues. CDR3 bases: TGTGCCAGCAGCTTAACTAATGAAAAACTGTTTTTT. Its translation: CASSLTNEKLFF.

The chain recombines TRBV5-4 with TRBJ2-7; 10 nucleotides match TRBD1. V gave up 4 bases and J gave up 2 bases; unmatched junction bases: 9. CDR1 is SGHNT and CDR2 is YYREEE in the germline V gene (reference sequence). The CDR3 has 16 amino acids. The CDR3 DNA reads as TGTGCCAGCAGCCCGGGCCGGGACAGGGGAGCCTACGAGCAGTACGTC. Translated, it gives CASSPGRDRGAYEQYV.

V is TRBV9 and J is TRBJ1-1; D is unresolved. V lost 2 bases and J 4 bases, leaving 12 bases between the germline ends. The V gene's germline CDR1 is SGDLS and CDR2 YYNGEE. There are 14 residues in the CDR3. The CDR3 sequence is CASSVKGSSTEAFF. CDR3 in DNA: TGTGCCAGCAGCGTCAAGGGCAGTAGCACTGAAGCTTTCTTT.